The 30 T cell receptor beta chains given below trace back to one sample, sequenced in a study of T cell repertoires in cytomegalovirus infection (dated by TCRdb to about 2019). The data were produced on an Illumina HiSeq 1500. TCRdb redid the processing of the public reads, applying fastp at Q25 and MiXCR, and retained in-frame beta chains. Identical CDR3 protein sequences are pooled into one entry, listed with their most common genes and DNA. The sample data list fewer than 350,000 distinct CDR3 sequences, and around 9.5% of these were observed just once. Of the sample, roughly 4% is held by the ten largest clones. The sequencing sample was made of PBMCs. These receptors were taken from a human donor in good health (CMV status not recorded). Some clones in this sample may be carry-over from other donors' samples.

This chain links TRBV23-1 with TRBJ2-4; D is unresolved. TRBV23-1 is an ORF for which the function is uncertain. This CDR3 is built from 15 residues. Trimming took off 2 bases at V and 1 base at J, with 9 bases between the two ends. CDR3 sequence reads: CASSQTWVAKNIQYF. The CDR3 DNA reads as TGCGCCAGCAGTCAAACCTGGGTGGCCAAAAACATTCAGTACTTC.

The rearrangement links TRBV9 to TRBJ1-1; D remains ambiguous. Germline CDR1 is SGDLS and CDR2 is YYNGEE. This CDR3 spans 14 amino acids. V was clipped by 4 bases and J by 5 bases, with 15 bases between them. The CDR3 coding sequence is TGTGCCAGCAGCCAAAAGAGCCGAGGGACTGAAGCTTTCTTT. The encoded protein is CASSQKSRGTEAFF.

In DNA form, the CDR3 reads TGTGCCAGCAGACCGGGACTAGCGGGTCACACCGGGGAGCTGTTTTTT. Translating it yields CASRPGLAGHTGELFF. The V gene is TRBV6-5, the J gene TRBJ2-2; 12 bases match TRBD2. Germline V gene data show CDR1 as MNHEY and CDR2 as SVGAGI. The CDR3 extends over 16 amino acids. Losses at the gene ends were 6 bases for V and 3 bases for J; bases not matched to a gene: 5.

This clonotype was seen many times. The V and J genes are TRBV18 and TRBJ2-3; D unclear. The CDR3 spans 13 residues. CDR1 is KGHSH, CDR2 LQKENI, per germline. Trimming took 2 bases from V and 2 from J, leaving 5 bases between them. The CDR3 sequence: CASSPRTTDTQYF. CDR3 nucleotides: TGTGCCAGCTCACCAAGAACCACAGATACGCAGTATTTT.

The chain joins TRBV7-3 to TRBJ2-1; either TRBD1 or TRBD2 may supply D (5 bases each). Germline CDR1 and CDR2: SGHTA and FQGTGA. This CDR3 is built from 16 residues. Between the trimmed V and J ends, which lost 5 bases and 6 bases, there was a span of 20 bases. The CDR3, as DNA: TGTGCCAGCAGCCCCCCAGGGACGTCCGCCGGCAATGAGCAGTTCTTC. Translating it yields CASSPPGTSAGNEQFF.

This clonotype was counted between two and nine times. The V and J genes are TRBV6-2 or TRBV6-3 and TRBJ1-1; D possibly corresponds to TRBD1 (6 bases). Trimming shortened V by 6 bases and J by 5 bases, and 19 bases separated the two germline ends. The CDR3 totals 15 residues. Germline V CDR1 and CDR2: MNHEY, SVGEGT. DNA of the CDR3: TGTGCCAGCAGGTCTATCCCTCAGGGGAGGACTGAAGCTTTCTTT. Translating gives CASRSIPQGRTEAFF.

The J gene is TRBJ2-2, the V gene TRBV27; D is undetermined. This CDR3 spans 15 amino acids. The germline CDR1 and CDR2 sequences are MNHEY and SMNVEV (reference sequence). Trimming left V 8 bases short and J 4 bases short, with 17 bases between. In nucleotides, the CDR3 is TGTGCCAGCGCTCCCGTGGAAACAGCCACCGGGGAGCTGTTTTTT. Translating gives CASAPVETATGELFF.

The table lists this clonotype with many counts. The V call is TRBV7-3, the J call TRBJ2-1, with 11 bases aligning to TRBD2. The CDR3 is 16 residues long. From germline, CDR1 is SGHTA and CDR2 FQGTGA. The V segment lost 4 bases and the J segment 6 bases; nucleotides outside the gene matches: 8. CDR3 sequence reads: CASSYTSGSALNEQFF. The CDR3 DNA follows: TGTGCCAGCAGCTACACTAGCGGGAGCGCTCTCAATGAGCAGTTCTTC.

This clonotype was counted ten times or more. CDR3 bases: TGTGCCAGCAGCCCACAGGGTAGCTCTGGAAACACCATATATTTT. It codes for CASSPQGSSGNTIYF. V gene TRBV7-2 combines with J gene TRBJ1-3, with a possible D match to TRBD1 (6 bases). Germline lookup yields CDR1 SGHTA and CDR2 FQGNSA. The CDR3 has 15 residues. Trimming shortened V by 5 bases and J by 0 bases, and 11 bases separated the two germline ends.

On this clonotype itself: A much larger clone differs by one base, so this may be a read error. The J gene is TRBJ1-2, the V gene TRBV2; 9 bases are shared with TRBD1. The CDR3 contains 13 residues. CDR1 is SNHLY, CDR2 FYNNEI, per germline. Trimming removed 7 bases from V and 2 bases from J; junction bases left unmatched: 2. The CDR3 nucleotides are TGTGCCAGCAAAGGACAGGGGAACTATGGCTACACCTTC. Translating gives CASKGQGNYGYTF.

This chain joins TRBV20-1 and TRBJ2-1; 10 bases agree with TRBD2. The CDR3 contains 14 residues. V dropped 6 bases and J dropped 8; count of bases not matched to a gene: 10. Germline-derived CDR1 and CDR2 are DFQATT and SNEGSKA (reference sequence). CDR3 protein: CSAPGLAAWDEQFF. The CDR3 DNA is TGCAGTGCCCCTGGACTAGCGGCCTGGGATGAGCAGTTCTTC.

The rearrangement joins TRBV7-9 to TRBJ2-1; D may match TRBD1 or TRBD2 (5 bases each). The germline V gene encodes CDR1 SEHNR and CDR2 FQNEAQ (reference sequence). Trimming stripped 5 bases from V and 9 bases from J, with 20 bases between. This CDR3 has 15 amino acids. Written as DNA, the CDR3 is TGTGCCAGCAGCCCTGTGGCCCGGGACCTTCGTGAGCAGTTCTTC. The encoded protein is CASSPVARDLREQFF.

This clonotype was recorded at least ten times. CDR3: CASSLEGLAGYNEQFF. The CDR3 DNA is TGTGCCAGCAGCCTGGAGGGACTAGCGGGGTACAATGAGCAGTTCTTC. The chain has TRBV7-3 and TRBJ2-1, with 13 positions matching TRBD2. Trimming cost V 5 bases and J 4 bases; bases outside gene matches: 5. The CDR3 sequence is 16 residues long. CDR1 and CDR2 from the germline V gene are SGHTA and FQGTGA.

The chain is built from TRBV29-1 and TRBJ2-2, with TRBD1 matching over 9 bases. V was clipped by 4 bases and J by 0 bases; unmatched bases: 6. The CDR3 is made up of 16 amino acids. Germline V lookup: CDR1 SQVTM, CDR2 ANQGSEA. The CDR3 sequence: CSVGQGELPNTGELFF. The CDR3 DNA reads TGCAGCGTTGGACAGGGGGAGCTTCCGAACACCGGGGAGCTGTTTTTT.

This clonotype has just a few counts. V is TRBV7-8 and J is TRBJ1-5, with D unclear. This CDR3 contains 15 residues. Germline loops: CDR1 SGHVS, CDR2 FQNEAQ. The ends were cut back, 0 bases at V and 0 bases at J, with 6 bases in the middle. DNA for the CDR3: TGTGCCAGCAGCTTAGCGATGGATAGCAATCAGCCCCAGCATTTT. It specifies CASSLAMDSNQPQHF.

This clonotype was detected ten times or more. V is TRBV7-2 and J is TRBJ2-7; D gene ambiguous. V lost 1 base, J lost 2 bases, and 6 bases lay in between. CDR3 length: 13 residues. Germline-derived CDR1 and CDR2 are SGHTA and FQGNSA. The CDR3 region has the DNA TGTGCCAGCAGCTTAGTGCCTACCTACGAGCAGTACTTC. Protein product: CASSLVPTYEQYF.

In this sample, this clonotype turned up a few times. A read error may account for a junction end that differs from germline. The rearrangement links TRBV6-1 to TRBJ2-7; D unresolved. Germline V gene data show CDR1 as MNHNS and CDR2 as SASEGT. The CDR3 is made up of 11 amino acids. CDR3 region: CASSSPYEEYF. CDR3 bases: TGTGCCAGCAGCTCCCCTTACGAGGAGTACTTC.

The table lists this clonotype with a few counts. V usage is TRBV7-6 and J usage is TRBJ2-6; no firm D call. In germline, CDR1 is SGHVS, CDR2 FNYEAQ. The length of the CDR3 is 15 residues. The V gene lost 1 base and the J gene lost 4 bases, with 8 bases spanning the gap. This chain's CDR3 is CASSLVSRGANVLTF. Written as DNA, the CDR3 is TGTGCCAGCAGCTTAGTCTCGAGGGGGGCCAACGTCCTGACTTTC.

In its sample, this clonotype was seen many times. V is TRBV7-3 and J is TRBJ2-2; D may correspond to TRBD1 or TRBD2 (5 bases each). CDR3 size: 15 residues. CDR1 and CDR2 (germline): SGHTA, FQGTGA. Trimming removed 0 bases from V and 7 bases from J, with 12 bases in between. The CDR3 DNA sequence: TGTGCCAGCAGCTTAACTGGGACGTCGGGCGGGGAGCTGTTTTTT. Its protein is CASSLTGTSGGELFF.

This clonotype has ten or more counts. The CDR3 sequence: CASSDPLEQYF. The CDR3 bases are TGTGCCAGCAGTGACCCCCTGGAGCAGTACTTC. V gene TRBV6-1 combines with J gene TRBJ2-7, with D unclear. This CDR3 has 11 amino acids. Germline lookup yields CDR1 MNHNS and CDR2 SASEGT. Trimming removed 3 bases from V and 7 bases from J, with 7 bases in between.

The chain carries TRBV6-1 and TRBJ2-7; TRBD1 agrees at 10 bases. J lost 4 bases, V lost 4 bases, and 7 bases had no gene match. CDR1 and CDR2 (germline): MNHNS, SASEGT. The CDR3 loop spans 15 amino acids. The DNA of the CDR3 is TGTGCCAGCAGTGGAGGGGACAGGGGAGTTTACGAGCAGTACTTC. It translates to CASSGGDRGVYEQYF.

The J gene is TRBJ2-7, the V gene TRBV12-3 or TRBV12-4; 7 bases align to TRBD2. Trimming cost V 6 bases and J 2 bases; bases outside gene matches: 7. The CDR3 consists of 14 residues. The CDR3 loop is CASSTRRGTYEQYF. DNA of the CDR3: TGTGCCAGCAGCACTAGGCGGGGGACCTACGAGCAGTACTTC.

The gene calls are TRBV6-1 and TRBJ1-2; perhaps TRBD1 as D (6 bases). The germline V and J ends were trimmed by 6 bases and 4 bases, with 12 bases remaining between them. Germline V gene sequence: CDR1 MNHNS, CDR2 SASEGT. The CDR3 extends over 13 amino acids. CDR3 region: CASRAGTPYGYTF. CDR3 nucleotides: TGTGCCAGCAGGGCTGGGACACCCTATGGCTACACCTTC.

This clonotype was seen ten or more times. The chain uses TRBV7-2 and TRBJ2-7, with a weak D call TRBD1 (7 bases). The CDR3 loop spans 16 amino acids. V lost 5 bases and J lost 5, with 22 bases in between. CDR1 SGHTA and CDR2 FQGNSA come from the germline V gene. CDR3 coding DNA: TGTGCCAGCAGCCGACTCAGGGGGAGGACTGGGAACGAGCAGTACTTC. This translates into CASSRLRGRTGNEQYF.

In its sample, this clonotype was seen a few times. The rearrangement uses TRBV5-6 and TRBJ2-4, with 9 bases lining up with TRBD2. The V gene end was trimmed by 2 bases and the J gene end by 7 bases; junction bases not matched to a gene: 13. Germline V lookup: CDR1 SGHDT, CDR2 YYEEEE. CDR3 length equals 17 residues. The CDR3 region has the DNA TGTGCCAGCAGCTTTCTTAAAGTTGCTAGCGGGAAGAACATTCAGTACTTC. As protein: CASSFLKVASGKNIQYF. The whole variable domain, remainder taken from reference TRBV5-6 and TRBJ2-4, is DAGVTQSPTHLIKTRGQQVTLRCSPKSGHDTVSWYQQALGQGPQFIFQYYEEEERQRGNFPDRFSGHQFPNYSSELNVNALLLGDSALYLCASSFLKVASGKNIQYFGAGTRLSVL.

This clonotype was picked up a small number of times. This chain's CDR3 is CATSRRLALDDTQYF. CDR3 coding DNA: TGTGCCACCAGCAGGAGACTAGCCCTTGACGACACGCAGTATTTT. This chain joins TRBV15 and TRBJ2-3; TRBD2 aligns across 7 bases. The CDR3 extends over 15 amino acids. Trimming took 3 bases from V and 9 from J; bases not matched to a gene: 12. Germline CDR1 LNHNV, CDR2 YYDKDF (reference sequence).

This rearrangement joins TRBV14 to TRBJ1-3; a weak D match, TRBD1 (6 bases). Trimming removed 1 base from V and 4 bases from J, with 11 bases in between. CDR3 size: 15 residues. Germline CDR1 SGHDN, CDR2 FVKESK. CDR3 sequence reads: CASSQAGARGNTIYF. The CDR3, as DNA: TGTGCCAGCAGCCAAGCGGGGGCGCGGGGAAACACCATATATTTT. Together with reference TRBV14 and TRBJ1-3, the CDR3 gives the full variable domain: EAGVTQFPSHSVIEKGQTVTLRCDPISGHDNLYWYRRVMGKEIKFLLHFVKESKQDESGMPNNRFLAERTGGTYSTLKVQPAELEDSGVYFCASSQAGARGNTIYFGEGSWLTVV.

This clonotype was observed a few times. The chain has TRBV3-1 and TRBJ1-2; D remains unclear. Germline V gene data show CDR1 as LGHDT and CDR2 as YNNKEL (reference sequence). Trimming removed 5 bases from V and 3 bases from J, with 10 bases in between. The CDR3 is made up of 13 amino acids. The CDR3 region is CASSGTKYYGYTF. As DNA, the CDR3 is TGTGCCAGCAGCGGAACAAAATACTATGGCTACACCTTC.

This chain uses TRBV28 with TRBJ2-1, with D possibly matching TRBD1 (5 bases). The V end lost 6 bases, the J end lost 8 bases, and 17 bases lay between the germline ends. Per germline, CDR1 MDHEN and CDR2 SYDVKM. CDR3 length: 14 residues. The CDR3, as DNA: TGTGCCAGCAGCCTCGGTGGGGCTCAGGATGAGCAGTTCTTC. This translates into CASSLGGAQDEQFF.

This clonotype has at least ten counts. The chain uses TRBV7-2 and TRBJ2-2; no firm D call. The germline V gene encodes CDR1 SGHTA and CDR2 FQGNSA. V lost 5 bases to trimming and J lost 4 bases, with 8 bases between them. CDR3 length: 13 amino acids. The chain's CDR3 is CASSHGPTGELFF. DNA for the CDR3: TGTGCCAGCAGCCATGGCCCCACCGGGGAGCTGTTTTTT.